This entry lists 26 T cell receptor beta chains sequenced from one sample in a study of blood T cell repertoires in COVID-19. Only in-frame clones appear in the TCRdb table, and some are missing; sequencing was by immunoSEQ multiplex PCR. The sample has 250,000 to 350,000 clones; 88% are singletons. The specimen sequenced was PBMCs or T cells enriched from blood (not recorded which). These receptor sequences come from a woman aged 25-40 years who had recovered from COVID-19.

For the CDR3, the DNA is TGCGCCAGCAGTGAAGAAGGGGTTACAGATACGCAGTATTTT. This codes for CASSEEGVTDTQYF. The chain employs TRBV5-1 and TRBJ2-3, with D possibly matching TRBD1 (5 bases). Germline-derived CDR1 and CDR2 are SGHRS and YFSETQ. The CDR3 contains 14 residues. V gave up 5 bases and J gave up 3 bases, with 13 bases separating them.

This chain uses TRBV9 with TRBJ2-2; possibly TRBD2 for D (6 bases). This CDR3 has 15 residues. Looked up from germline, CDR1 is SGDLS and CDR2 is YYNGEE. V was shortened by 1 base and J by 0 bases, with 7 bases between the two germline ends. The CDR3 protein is CASSVRGTNTGELFF. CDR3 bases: TGTGCCAGCAGCGTACGGGGGACGAACACCGGGGAGCTGTTTTTT.

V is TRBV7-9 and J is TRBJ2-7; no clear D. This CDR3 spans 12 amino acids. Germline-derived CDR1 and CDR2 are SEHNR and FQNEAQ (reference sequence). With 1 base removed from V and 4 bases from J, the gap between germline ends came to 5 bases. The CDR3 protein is CASSLVVYEQYF. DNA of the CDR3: TGTGCCAGCAGCTTAGTCGTGTACGAGCAGTACTTC.

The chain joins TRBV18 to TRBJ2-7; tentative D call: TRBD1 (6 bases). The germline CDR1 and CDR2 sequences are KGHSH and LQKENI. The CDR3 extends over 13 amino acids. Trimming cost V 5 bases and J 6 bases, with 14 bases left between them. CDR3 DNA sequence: TGTGCCAGCTCAGTTACAGGGACCCCCGAGCAGTACTTC. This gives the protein CASSVTGTPEQYF.

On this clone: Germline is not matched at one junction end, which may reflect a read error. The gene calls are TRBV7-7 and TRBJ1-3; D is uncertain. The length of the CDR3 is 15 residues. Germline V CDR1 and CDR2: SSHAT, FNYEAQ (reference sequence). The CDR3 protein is CASTPDSGSGNTIYF. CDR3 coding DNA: TGTGCTAGCACACCCGATTCGGGATCTGGAAACACCATATATTTT. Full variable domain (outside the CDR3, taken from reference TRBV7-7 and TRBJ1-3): GAGVSQSPRYKVTKRGQDVTLRCDPISSHATLYWYQQALGQGPEFLTYFNYEAQPDKSGLPSDRFSAERPEGSISTLTIQRTEQRDSAMYRCASTPDSGSGNTIYFGEGSWLTVV.

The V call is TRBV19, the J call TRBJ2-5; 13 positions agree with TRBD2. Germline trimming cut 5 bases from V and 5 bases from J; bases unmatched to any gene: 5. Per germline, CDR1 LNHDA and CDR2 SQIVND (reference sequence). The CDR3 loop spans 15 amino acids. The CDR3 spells CASSLLAGGTETQYF. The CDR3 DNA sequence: TGTGCCAGTAGTCTACTAGCGGGAGGGACGGAGACCCAGTACTTC.

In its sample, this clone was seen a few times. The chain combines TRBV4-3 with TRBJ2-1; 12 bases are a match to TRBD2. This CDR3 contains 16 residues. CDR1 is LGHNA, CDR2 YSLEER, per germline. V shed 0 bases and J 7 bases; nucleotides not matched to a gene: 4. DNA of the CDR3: TGCGCCAGCAGCCAAGAACTAGCGGGGGGATTAAATGAGCAGTTCTTC. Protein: CASSQELAGGLNEQFF.

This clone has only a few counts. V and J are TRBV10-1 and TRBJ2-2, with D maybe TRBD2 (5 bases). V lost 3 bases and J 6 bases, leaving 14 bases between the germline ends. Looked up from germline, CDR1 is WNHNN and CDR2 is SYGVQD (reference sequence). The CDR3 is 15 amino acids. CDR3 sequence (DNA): TGCGCCAGCAGTGAAACGGGGTTGGAAGCCGGGGAGCTGTTTTTT. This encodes CASSETGLEAGELFF.

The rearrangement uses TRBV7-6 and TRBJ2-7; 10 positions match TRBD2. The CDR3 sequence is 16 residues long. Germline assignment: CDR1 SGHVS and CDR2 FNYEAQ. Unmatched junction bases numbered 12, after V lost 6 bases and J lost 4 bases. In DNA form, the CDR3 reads TGTGCCAGCAGTCCAAGGCCGATAGCGGGGGGATACGAGCAGTACTTC. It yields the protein CASSPRPIAGGYEQYF. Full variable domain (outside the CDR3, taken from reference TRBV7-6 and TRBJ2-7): GAGVSQSPRYKVTKRGQDVALRCDPISGHVSLYWYRQALGQGPEFLTYFNYEAQQDKSGLPNDRFSAERPEGSISTLTIQRTEQRDSAMYRCASSPRPIAGGYEQYFGPGTRLTVT.

As DNA, the CDR3 is TGTGCCAGCAGCGGTAAGAGCTCCTACGAGCAGTACTTC. This gives the protein CASSGKSSYEQYF. This chain links TRBV9 with TRBJ2-7; D remains unclear. Germline V gene sequence: CDR1 SGDLS, CDR2 YYNGEE. V shed 3 bases and J shed 0 bases, with 7 bases lying between them. The CDR3 length is 13 residues. Using reference TRBV9 and TRBJ2-7 for the parts outside the CDR3, the full variable domain is DSGVTQTPKHLITATGQRVTLRCSPRSGDLSVYWYQQSLDQGLQFLIQYYNGEERAKGNILERFSAQQFPDLHSELNLSSLELGDSALYFCASSGKSSYEQYFGPGTRLTVT.

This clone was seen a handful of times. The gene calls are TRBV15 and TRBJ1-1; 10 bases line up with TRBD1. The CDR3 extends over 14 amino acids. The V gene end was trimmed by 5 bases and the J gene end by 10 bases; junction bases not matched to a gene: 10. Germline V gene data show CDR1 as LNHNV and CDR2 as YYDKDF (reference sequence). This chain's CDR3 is CATSPGTGASVAFF. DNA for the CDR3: TGTGCCACCAGCCCCGGGACAGGGGCTTCTGTAGCTTTCTTT.

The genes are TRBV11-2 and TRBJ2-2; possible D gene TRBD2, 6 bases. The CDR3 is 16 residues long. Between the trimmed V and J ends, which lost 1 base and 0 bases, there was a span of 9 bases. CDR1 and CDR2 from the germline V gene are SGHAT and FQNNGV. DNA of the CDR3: TGTGCCAGCAGCTTAGGAGCGGGTACGAACACCGGGGAGCTGTTTTTT. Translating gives CASSLGAGTNTGELFF.

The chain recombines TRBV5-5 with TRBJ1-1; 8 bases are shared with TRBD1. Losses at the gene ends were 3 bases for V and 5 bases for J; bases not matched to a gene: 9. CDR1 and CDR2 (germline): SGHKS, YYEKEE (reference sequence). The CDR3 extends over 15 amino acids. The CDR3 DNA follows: TGTGCCAGCAGCTCGCTGACAGGGGTTGGGACTGAAGCTTTCTTT. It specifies CASSSLTGVGTEAFF.

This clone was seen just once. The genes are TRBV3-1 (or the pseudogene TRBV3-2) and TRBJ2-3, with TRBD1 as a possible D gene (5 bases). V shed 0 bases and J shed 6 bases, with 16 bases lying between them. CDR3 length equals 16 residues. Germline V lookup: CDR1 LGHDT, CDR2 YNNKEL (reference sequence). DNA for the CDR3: TGTGCCAGCAGCCAAGATCCAGGGTTTTTGTTGGATACGCAGTATTTT. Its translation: CASSQDPGFLLDTQYF.

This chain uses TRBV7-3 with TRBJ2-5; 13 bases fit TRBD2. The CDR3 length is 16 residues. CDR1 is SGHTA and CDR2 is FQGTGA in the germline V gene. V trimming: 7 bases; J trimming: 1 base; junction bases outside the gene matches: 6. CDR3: CASTAGTSGVQETQYF. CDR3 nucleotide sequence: TGTGCCAGCACCGCCGGGACTAGCGGGGTCCAAGAGACCCAGTACTTC.

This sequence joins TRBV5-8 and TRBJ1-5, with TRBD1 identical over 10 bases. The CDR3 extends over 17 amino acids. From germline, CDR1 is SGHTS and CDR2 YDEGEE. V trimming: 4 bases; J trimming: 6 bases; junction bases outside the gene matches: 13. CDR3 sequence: CASSPPGQGLRTQPQHF. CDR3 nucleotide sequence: TGTGCCAGCAGCCCGCCGGGACAGGGGTTGAGGACTCAGCCCCAGCATTTT.

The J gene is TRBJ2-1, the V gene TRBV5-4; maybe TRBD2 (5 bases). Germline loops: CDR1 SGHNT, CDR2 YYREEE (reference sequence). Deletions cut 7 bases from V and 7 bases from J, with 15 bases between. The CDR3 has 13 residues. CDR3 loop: CASQAVDWNEQFF. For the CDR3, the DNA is TGTGCCAGCCAAGCGGTTGACTGGAATGAGCAGTTCTTC.

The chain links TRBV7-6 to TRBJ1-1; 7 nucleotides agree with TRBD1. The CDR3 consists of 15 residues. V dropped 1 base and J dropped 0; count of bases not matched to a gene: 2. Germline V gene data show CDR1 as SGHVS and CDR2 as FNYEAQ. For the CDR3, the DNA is TGTGCCAGCAGCTTAGGGACAGGATTGAACACTGAAGCTTTCTTT. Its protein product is CASSLGTGLNTEAFF.

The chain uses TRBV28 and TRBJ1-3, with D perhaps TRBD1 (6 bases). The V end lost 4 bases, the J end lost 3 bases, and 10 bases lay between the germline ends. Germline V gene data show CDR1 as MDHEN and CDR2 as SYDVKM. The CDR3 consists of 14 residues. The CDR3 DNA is TGTGCCAGCAGTTCTACAGGGAGTGGAAACACCATATATTTT. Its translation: CASSSTGSGNTIYF.

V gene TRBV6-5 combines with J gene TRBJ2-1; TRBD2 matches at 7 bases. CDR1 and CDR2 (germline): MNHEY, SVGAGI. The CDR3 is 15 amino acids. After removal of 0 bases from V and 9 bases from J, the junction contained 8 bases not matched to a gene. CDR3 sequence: CASSYSKSGASEQFF. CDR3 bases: TGTGCCAGCAGTTACTCGAAAAGCGGGGCGTCTGAGCAGTTCTTC.

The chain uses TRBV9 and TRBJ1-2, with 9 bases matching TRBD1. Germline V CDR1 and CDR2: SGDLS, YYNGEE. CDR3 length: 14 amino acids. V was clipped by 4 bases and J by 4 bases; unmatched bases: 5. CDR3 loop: CASSPGTGIYGYTF. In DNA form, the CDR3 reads TGTGCCAGCAGCCCCGGGACAGGGATCTATGGCTACACCTTC.

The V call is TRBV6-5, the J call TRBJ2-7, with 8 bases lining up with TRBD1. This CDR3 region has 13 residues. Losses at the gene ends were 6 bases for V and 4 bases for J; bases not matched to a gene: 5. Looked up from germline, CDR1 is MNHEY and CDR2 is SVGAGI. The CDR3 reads CASSAGGGYEQYF. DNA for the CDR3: TGTGCCAGCAGCGCAGGGGGCGGGTACGAGCAGTACTTC.

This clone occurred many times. Here the CDR3 DNA reads TGTGCCAGCAGTTTATCGTGGCAGGGCAATCAGCCCCAGCATTTT. It translates to CASSLSWQGNQPQHF. This chain connects TRBV28 to TRBJ1-5, with D unclear. This CDR3 spans 15 amino acids. V was shortened by 1 base and J by 2 bases, with 9 bases between the two germline ends. The germline V gene encodes CDR1 MDHEN and CDR2 SYDVKM.

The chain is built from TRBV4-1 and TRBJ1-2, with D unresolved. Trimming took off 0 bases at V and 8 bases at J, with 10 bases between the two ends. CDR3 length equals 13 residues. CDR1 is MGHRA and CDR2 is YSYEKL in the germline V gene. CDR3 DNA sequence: TGCGCCAGCAGCCAAGAACTTACCGAGGGCTACACCTTC. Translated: CASSQELTEGYTF.

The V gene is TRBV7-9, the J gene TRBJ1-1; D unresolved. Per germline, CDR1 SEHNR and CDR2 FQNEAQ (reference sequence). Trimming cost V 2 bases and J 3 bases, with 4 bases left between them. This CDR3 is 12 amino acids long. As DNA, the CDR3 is TGTGCCAGCAGCTTATCTGACACTGAAGCTTTCTTT. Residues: CASSLSDTEAFF.

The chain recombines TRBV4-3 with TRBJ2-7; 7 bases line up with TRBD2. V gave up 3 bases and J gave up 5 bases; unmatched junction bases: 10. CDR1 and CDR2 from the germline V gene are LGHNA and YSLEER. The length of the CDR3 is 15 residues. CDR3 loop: CASSHLLADGDEQYF. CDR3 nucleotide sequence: TGCGCCAGCAGCCACCTCCTAGCGGACGGGGACGAGCAGTACTTC.